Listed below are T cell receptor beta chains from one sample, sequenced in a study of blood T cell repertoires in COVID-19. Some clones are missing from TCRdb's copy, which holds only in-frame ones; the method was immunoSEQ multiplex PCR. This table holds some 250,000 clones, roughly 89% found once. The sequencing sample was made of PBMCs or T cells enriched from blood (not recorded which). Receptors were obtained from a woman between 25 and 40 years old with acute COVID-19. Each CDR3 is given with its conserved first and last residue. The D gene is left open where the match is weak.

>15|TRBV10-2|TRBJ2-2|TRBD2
CASTPLAANTGELFF
TGCGCCAGCACACCGCTAGCGGCGAACACCGGGGAGCTGTTTTTT
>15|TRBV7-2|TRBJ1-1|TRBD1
CASSRPGQMNTEAFF
TGTGCCAGCAGCAGACCGGGACAGATGAACACTGAAGCTTTCTTT
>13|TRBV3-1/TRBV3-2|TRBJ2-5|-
CASSQDLIETQYF
TGTGCCAGCAGCCAAGATCTTATTGAGACCCAGTACTTC
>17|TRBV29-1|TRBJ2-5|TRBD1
CSSRQGTGTTRAETQYF
TGCAGCTCACGCCAAGGGACAGGAACCACGAGGGCAGAGACCCAGTACTTC
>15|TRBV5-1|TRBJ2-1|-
CASSLSAGSYNEQFF
TGCGCCAGCAGCTTGTCTGCGGGATCCTACAATGAGCAGTTCTTC
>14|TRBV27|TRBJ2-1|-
CASWTVRRVYEQFF
TGTGCCAGCTGGACAGTCCGAAGGGTCTATGAGCAGTTCTTC
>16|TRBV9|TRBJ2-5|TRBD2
CASSVGSGGMQETQYF
TGTGCCAGCAGCGTAGGTAGCGGGGGGATGCAAGAGACCCAGTACTTC
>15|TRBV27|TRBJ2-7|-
CASSLGGGAPYEQYF
TGTGCCAGCAGTTTGGGTGGAGGGGCCCCCTACGAGCAGTACTTC
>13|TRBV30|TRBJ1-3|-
CAWTGSPGNTIYF
TGTGCCTGGACAGGGTCACCTGGAAACACCATATATTTT
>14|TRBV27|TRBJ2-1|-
CASSSGVLYNEQFF
TGTGCCAGCAGTTCGGGGGTCCTCTACAATGAGCAGTTCTTC
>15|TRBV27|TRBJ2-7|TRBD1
CASSSHRTGVGEQYF
TGTGCCAGCAGTTCTCATCGGACAGGGGTGGGCGAGCAGTACTTC
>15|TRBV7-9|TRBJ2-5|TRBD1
CASSQGWTGQETQYF
TGTGCCAGCAGCCAAGGATGGACAGGCCAAGAGACCCAGTACTTC
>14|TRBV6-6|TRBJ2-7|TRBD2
CASRGLAGAYEQYF
TGTGCCAGCAGAGGACTAGCGGGTGCCTACGAGCAGTACTTC
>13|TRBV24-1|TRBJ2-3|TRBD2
CATSQRGSDTQYF
TGTGCCACCAGTCAGCGGGGCTCAGATACGCAGTATTTT
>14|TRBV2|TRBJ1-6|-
CASSLRVLYSPLHF
TGTGCCAGCAGCTTGAGGGTCCTCTATTCACCCCTCCACTTT
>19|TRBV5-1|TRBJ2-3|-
CASSHQTPDRERSTDTQYF
TGCGCCAGCAGCCACCAAACGCCAGACAGAGAACGGAGCACAGATACGCAGTATTTT
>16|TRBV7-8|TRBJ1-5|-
CASSLDAGVGNQPQHF
TGTGCCAGCAGCTTAGATGCAGGGGTGGGCAATCAGCCCCAGCATTTT
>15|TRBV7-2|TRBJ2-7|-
CASSPRGMDTYEQYF
TGTGCCAGCAGCCCTAGGGGCATGGATACCTACGAGCAGTACTTC
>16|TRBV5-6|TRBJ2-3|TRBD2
CASSLVTSGGTDTQYF
TGTGCCAGCAGCTTAGTAACTAGCGGGGGCACAGATACGCAGTATTTT
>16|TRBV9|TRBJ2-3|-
CASSVRGAGSADTQYF
TGTGCCAGCAGCGTGCGCGGGGCGGGGTCGGCAGATACGCAGTATTTT
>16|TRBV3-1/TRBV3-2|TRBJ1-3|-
CASSQGLAGSGNTIYF
TGTGCCAGCAGCCAAGGCCTGGCGGGCTCTGGAAACACCATATATTTT
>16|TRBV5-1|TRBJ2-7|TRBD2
CASSLDLAGGRYEQYF
TGCGCCAGCAGCTTGGACCTAGCGGGGGGGCGTTACGAGCAGTACTTC
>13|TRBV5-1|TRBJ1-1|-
CASSLPTETEAFF
TGCGCCAGCAGCTTACCGACAGAGACTGAAGCTTTCTTT
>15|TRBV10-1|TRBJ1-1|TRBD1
CASSESQGASTEAFF
TGCGCCAGCAGTGAGTCCCAGGGGGCATCCACTGAAGCTTTCTTT
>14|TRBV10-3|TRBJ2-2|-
CAISESEQTGELFF
TGTGCCATCAGTGAGTCGGAACAGACCGGGGAGCTGTTTTTT
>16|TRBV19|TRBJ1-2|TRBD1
CASSMERGLGNYGYTF
TGTGCCAGTAGTATGGAGAGGGGGCTGGGTAACTATGGCTACACCTTC